This T cell receptor (beta chain) was sequenced in a study of response to subunit inactivated influenza vaccine. From the RT-PCR reads, TCRdb called clonotypes with MiXCR, one entry per CDR3 protein. The sample shows 150,000 to 200,000 distinct CDR3 sequences, over 9.5% of them seen only once. Germline CDR1 reads MGHDK; CDR2 reads SYGVNS. The CDR3 length is 12 residues. Trimming left V 3 bases short and J 3 bases short, with 6 bases between. The sample was also reused in another study, on T cells expressing NK-cell markers. From that paper: cDNA encoding TCR beta was synthesized via 5'RACE template switching incorporating UMIs. HCMV seropositivity characterized most of the eight sequenced donors, and seronegativity one. Alpha-beta TCR T cells were the sole sorting target in several experiments, owing to an anti-gamma-delta TCR antibody. The dominant NKG2C+ clonotypes represented roughly 1.0-7.5% of CD8+ T cells in more than five donors. Expanded NKG2C+ T cell clones were not confirmed as HCMV-specific.

This TCR came from a man aged 50-60 years who received an inactivated influenza vaccine. The sequencing here drew on CD8+ T cells sorted from PBMCs, taken about 13 days after vaccination. This chain links TRBV25-1 with TRBJ2-7, with D unresolved. The CDR3 is CASSEVSYEQYF. CDR3 coding DNA: TGTGCCAGCAGTGAGGTGAGCTACGAGCAGTACTTC.